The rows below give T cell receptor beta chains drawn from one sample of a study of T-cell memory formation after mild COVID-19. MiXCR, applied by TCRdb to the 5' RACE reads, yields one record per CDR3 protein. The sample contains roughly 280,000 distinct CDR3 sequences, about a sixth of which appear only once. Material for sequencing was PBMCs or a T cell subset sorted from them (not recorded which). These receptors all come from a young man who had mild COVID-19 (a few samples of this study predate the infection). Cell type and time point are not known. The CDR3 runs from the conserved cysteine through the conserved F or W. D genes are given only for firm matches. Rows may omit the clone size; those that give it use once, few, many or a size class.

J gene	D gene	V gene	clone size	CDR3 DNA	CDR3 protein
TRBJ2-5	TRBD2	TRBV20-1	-	TGCAGTGCTACTTCCGGGACTAGCGGGGGAAGAGGAGAGACCCAGTACTTC	CSATSGTSGGRGETQYF
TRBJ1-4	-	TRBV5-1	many	TGCGCCAGCAGCTTGGGGCTCCGGGACGCTAATGAAAAACTGTTTTTT	CASSLGLRDANEKLFF
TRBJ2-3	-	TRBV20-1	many	TGCAGTGCTAGAGTGGGTAGCTGGAGCTCAGATACGCAGTATTTT	CSARVGSWSSDTQYF
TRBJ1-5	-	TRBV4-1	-	TGCGCCAGCAGCCCAGGTCCGGGACAAACAGCTCAGCCCCAGCATTTT	CASSPGPGQTAQPQHF
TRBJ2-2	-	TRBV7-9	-	TGTGCCAGCAGCTTAAGGGACGGCCTCACCGGGGAGCTGTTTTTT	CASSLRDGLTGELFF
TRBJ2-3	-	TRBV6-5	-	TGTGCCAGCAGTTACTCTAGTGTAAGCACAGATACGCAGTATTTT	CASSYSSVSTDTQYF
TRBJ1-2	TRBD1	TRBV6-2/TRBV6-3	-	TGTGCCAGCAGTCCGGGACAGGGGGCAACCTATGGCTACACCTTC	CASSPGQGATYGYTF
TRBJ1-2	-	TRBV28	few	TGTGCCAGCAGTTTATCCCCTAGCGGCAGTTCAGGCTTC	CASSLSPSGSSGF
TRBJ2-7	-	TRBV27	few	TGTGCCAGCAGTTTATCGAAATGGAACGAGCAGTACTTC	CASSLSKWNEQYF
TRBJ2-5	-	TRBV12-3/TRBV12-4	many	TGTGCCAGCAGTTTTGCCGGGAAAGAGACCCAGTACTTC	CASSFAGKETQYF
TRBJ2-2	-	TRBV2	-	TGTGCCAGCAGGGTAGGGAACACCGGGGAGCTGTTTTTT	CASRVGNTGELFF
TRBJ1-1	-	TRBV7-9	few	TGTGCCAGCAGCTTAGCGAGGTCAGCACCGAACACTGAAGCTTTCTTT	CASSLARSAPNTEAFF
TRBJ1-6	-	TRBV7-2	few	TGTGCCAGCAGCTTTACTCCCGGTGGTCCCCTCCACTTT	CASSFTPGGPLHF
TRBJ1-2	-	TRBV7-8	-	TGTGCCAGCAGCGGAAGACCGTTATACTATGGCTACACCTTC	CASSGRPLYYGYTF
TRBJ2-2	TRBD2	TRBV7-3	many	TGTGCCAGCAGCGACGGACGAGGGACTACCAACACCGGGGAGCTGTTTTTT	CASSDGRGTTNTGELFF
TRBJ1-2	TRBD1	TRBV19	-	TGTGCCAGTATCCCGGCCACAGGGGGCTATGGCTACACCTTC	CASIPATGGYGYTF
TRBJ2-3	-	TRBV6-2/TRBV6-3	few	TGTGCCAGCAGTTACTCAGGCATGCGTCCAGATACGCAGTATTTT	CASSYSGMRPDTQYF
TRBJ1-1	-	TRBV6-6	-	TGTGCCAGCACCTACGGGCGCCAGACGAAGAACACTGAAGCTTTCTTT	CASTYGRQTKNTEAFF
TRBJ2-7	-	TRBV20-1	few	TGCAGTGCCAAACCTACAGACAGGCCATTCTACGAGCAGTACTTC	CSAKPTDRPFYEQYF
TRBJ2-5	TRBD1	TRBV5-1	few	TGCGCCAGCAGCCCAGGGGGATTAAGGGAGACCCAGTACTTC	CASSPGGLRETQYF
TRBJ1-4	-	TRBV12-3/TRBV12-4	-	TGTGCCAGCAGTCCACAGGGATCCGGCCAGAAACTGTTTTTT	CASSPQGSGQKLFF
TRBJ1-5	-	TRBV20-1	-	TGCAGTGCGCGCGCTACTAGCAATCAGCCACAGCATTTT	CSARATSNQPQHF
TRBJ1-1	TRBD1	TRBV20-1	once	TGCAGTGCTAGAGTCCCGGGACAGGGGGACACTGAAGCTTTCTTT	CSARVPGQGDTEAFF
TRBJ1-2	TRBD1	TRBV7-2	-	TGTGCCAGCAGCTTATCGACAGGGAACACCTATGGCTACACCTTC	CASSLSTGNTYGYTF
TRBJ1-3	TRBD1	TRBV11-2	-	TGTGCCAGCAGCTTAGTGTACAGGGGACTCTCTGGAAACACCATATATTTT	CASSLVYRGLSGNTIYF
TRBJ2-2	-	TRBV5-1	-	TGCGCCAGCAGCTTGGTGCTCCCCGGTGGCACCGGGGAGCTGTTTTTT	CASSLVLPGGTGELFF
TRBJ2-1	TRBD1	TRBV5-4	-	TGTGCCAGCAGTAACGACAGGGGCGGCGATGAGCAGTTCTTC	CASSNDRGGDEQFF
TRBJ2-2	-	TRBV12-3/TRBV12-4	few	TGTGCCAGCAGTTTTCTTGCCGGGGAGCTGTTTTTT	CASSFLAGELFF
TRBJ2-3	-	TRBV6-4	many	TGTGCCAGCAGTGAAAGAGGGAGCACAGATACGCAGTATTTT	CASSERGSTDTQYF
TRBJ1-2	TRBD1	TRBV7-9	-	TGTGCCAGCAGCTTAGGGAGCTGGACAGGGACCGGCTACACCTTC	CASSLGSWTGTGYTF
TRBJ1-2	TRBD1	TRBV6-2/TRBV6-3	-	TGTGCCAGCATCCGGGACAGGGGGCTTCGGTATGGCTACACCTTC	CASIRDRGLRYGYTF
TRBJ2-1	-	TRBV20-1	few	TGCAGTGCTAGCCAATCTTACCTCAGGGGAGGTGAGCAGTTCTTC	CSASQSYLRGGEQFF
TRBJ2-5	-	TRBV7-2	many	TGTGCCAGCAGCATATCAGGGATGTACCAAGAGACCCAGTACTTC	CASSISGMYQETQYF
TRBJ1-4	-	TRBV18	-	TGTGCCAGCTCACCGAGGGTCGGGGCAACTAATGAAAAACTGTTTTTT	CASSPRVGATNEKLFF
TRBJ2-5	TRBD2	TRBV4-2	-	TGTGCCAGCAGCCCCCGACTAGCGGGGGGGCTTGAGACCCAGTACTTC	CASSPRLAGGLETQYF
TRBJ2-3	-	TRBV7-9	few	TGTGCCAGCAGCCCCCGTGGGGCCCCAGATACGCAGTATTTT	CASSPRGAPDTQYF
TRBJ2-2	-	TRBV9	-	TGTGCCAGCAGCCCCGGGGGGCGCCACACCGGGGAGCTGTTTTTT	CASSPGGRHTGELFF
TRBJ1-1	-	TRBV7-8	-	TGTGCCAGCAGCTTAGGCTCCTCCCGCGGCACTGAAGCTTTCTTT	CASSLGSSRGTEAFF
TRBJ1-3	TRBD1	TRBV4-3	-	TGCGCCAGCAGCCAAGAAACCGTTCGGACAGGTGGAAACACCATATATTTT	CASSQETVRTGGNTIYF
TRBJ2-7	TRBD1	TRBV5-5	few	TGTGCCAGCAGCCCCGTGGGACAGGGGACCTACGAGCAGTACTTC	CASSPVGQGTYEQYF
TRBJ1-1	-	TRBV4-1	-	TGCGCCAGCAGCCAACCCGTTAGGGCAAGGAACACTGAAGCTTTCTTT	CASSQPVRARNTEAFF
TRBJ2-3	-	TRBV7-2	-	TGTGCCAGCAGCTCCAGGGAGGCAGATACGCAGTATTTT	CASSSREADTQYF
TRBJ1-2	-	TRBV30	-	TGTGCCGGCGCGGCAGCCAGTAACTATGGCTACACCTTC	CAGAAASNYGYTF
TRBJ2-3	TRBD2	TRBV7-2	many	TGTGCCAGCAGCCCGACCGGGACTAGCGGGGGCCCGGATACGCAGTATTTT	CASSPTGTSGGPDTQYF
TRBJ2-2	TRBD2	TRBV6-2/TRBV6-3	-	TGTGCCAGCAGTTACGCGGGACTAGTTGGCACCGGGGAGCTGTTTTTT	CASSYAGLVGTGELFF
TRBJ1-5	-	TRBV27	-	TGTGCCAGCAGTCTCGCCCACAATCAGCCCCAGCATTTT	CASSLAHNQPQHF
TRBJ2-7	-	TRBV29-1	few	TGCAGCGCCCTACAGGGACACGAGCAGTACTTC	CSALQGHEQYF
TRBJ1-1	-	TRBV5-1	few	TGCGCCAGCAGGGTTGGCCTCACTGAAGCTTTCTTT	CASRVGLTEAFF
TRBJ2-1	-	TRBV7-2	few	TGTGCCAGCAGCCCAGCGGTAAAAGCCTACAATGAGCAGTTCTTC	CASSPAVKAYNEQFF
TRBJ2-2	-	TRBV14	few	TGTGCCAGCAGGCGGAACTCGAACACCGGGGAGCTGTTTTTT	CASRRNSNTGELFF
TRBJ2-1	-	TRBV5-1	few	TGCGCCAGCAGCTTGTTGTCAGGGGCGTACAATGAGCAGTTCTTC	CASSLLSGAYNEQFF
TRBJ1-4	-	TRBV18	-	TGTGCCAGCTCACCGGCCGCAACTAATGAAAAACTGTTTTTT	CASSPAATNEKLFF
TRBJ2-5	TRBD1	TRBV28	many	TGTGCCAGCAGCCGCGAGGGGACAGACGCTCGAGAGACCCAGTACTTC	CASSREGTDARETQYF